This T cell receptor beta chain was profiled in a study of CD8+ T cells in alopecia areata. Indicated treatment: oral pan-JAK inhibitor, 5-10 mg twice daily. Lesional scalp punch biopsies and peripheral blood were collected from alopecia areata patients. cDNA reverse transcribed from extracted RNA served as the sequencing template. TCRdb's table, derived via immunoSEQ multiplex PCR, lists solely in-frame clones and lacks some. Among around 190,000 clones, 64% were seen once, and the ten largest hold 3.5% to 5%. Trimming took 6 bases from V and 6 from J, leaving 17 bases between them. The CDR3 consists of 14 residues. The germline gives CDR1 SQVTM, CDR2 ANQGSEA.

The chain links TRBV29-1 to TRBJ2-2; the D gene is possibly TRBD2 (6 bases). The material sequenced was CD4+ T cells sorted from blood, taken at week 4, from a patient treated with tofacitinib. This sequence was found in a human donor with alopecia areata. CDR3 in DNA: TGCAGCGTCTCCGGGATAAGGGACTCCGGGGAGCTGTTTTTT. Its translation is CSVSGIRDSGELFF.